Following are 20 T cell receptor beta chains from one sample sequenced in a study of siplizumab effects on memory and regulatory T cells. TCRdb keeps only in-frame clones here, not all; method: immunoSEQ multiplex PCR. The sample contains tens of thousands of clones, roughly 96% of which appear only once. The sample taken for sequencing was naive CD8+ T cells sorted from blood. Every receptor here comes from a human donor in good health.

Regarding this clone: This same CDR3 is encoded by further DNA sequences in the sample. The rearrangement joins TRBV27 to TRBJ1-2; possible D gene TRBD1, 6 bases. V was clipped by 0 bases and J by 5 bases, with 10 bases between them. The germline V gene encodes CDR1 MNHEY and CDR2 SMNVEV (reference sequence). The CDR3 totals 14 residues. The CDR3 region has the DNA TGTGCCAGCAGTTTATCGGGGGGCGGATATGGCTACACCTTC. Protein: CASSLSGGGYGYTF.

The rearrangement joins TRBV7-9 to TRBJ2-2; 14 bases match TRBD2. Germline V gene sequence: CDR1 SEHNR, CDR2 FQNEAQ (reference sequence). This CDR3 is 17 amino acids long. Germline trimming cut 5 bases from V and 5 bases from J; bases unmatched to any gene: 7. The CDR3 DNA sequence: TGTGCCAGCAGCCAACCGACTAGCGGGGGGGGAACCGGGGAGCTGTTTTTT. It yields the protein CASSQPTSGGGTGELFF. The variable domain in full, with the rest retrieved from reference TRBV7-9 and TRBJ2-2, is DTGVSQNPRHKITKRGQNVTFRCDPISEHNRLYWYRQTLGQGPEFLTYFQNEAQLEKSRLLSDRFSAERPKGSFSTLEIQRTEQGDSAMYLCASSQPTSGGGTGELFFGEGSRLTVL.

The J gene is TRBJ2-1, the V gene TRBV7-9; no definite D call. CDR1 is SEHNR and CDR2 is FQNEAQ in the germline V gene (reference sequence). V lost 9 bases, J lost 0 bases, and 6 bases lay in between. The CDR3 spans 12 residues. The chain's CDR3 is CASTSSYNEQFF. The CDR3 bases are TGTGCCAGTACAAGCTCCTACAATGAGCAGTTCTTC.

The CDR3 nucleotides are TGCAGCGCGACGGTGAACACTGAAGCTTTCTTT. Amino acid sequence: CSATVNTEAFF. J is TRBJ1-1 and V is TRBV29-1; D is unclear. Germline V lookup: CDR1 SQVTM, CDR2 ANQGSEA. The CDR3 runs to 11 residues. V lost 7 bases, J lost 0 bases, and 6 bases lay in between.

This sequence joins TRBV28 and TRBJ1-1; D possibly corresponds to TRBD1 (5 bases). From germline, CDR1 is MDHEN and CDR2 SYDVKM. Trimming left V 4 bases short and J 3 bases short, with 12 bases between. The CDR3 spans 14 residues. Here the CDR3 DNA reads TGTGCCAGCAGTTATAGGGGACTGTACACTGAAGCTTTCTTT. Amino acids: CASSYRGLYTEAFF.

The rearrangement uses TRBV5-6 and TRBJ1-1, with D unclear. V lost 4 bases, J lost 11 bases, and 15 bases lay in between. Looked up from germline, CDR1 is SGHDT and CDR2 is YYEEEE. The CDR3 is 12 amino acids. CDR3 amino acids: CASSGEGFDAFF. Written as DNA, the CDR3 is TGTGCCAGCAGCGGGGAGGGCTTTGATGCTTTCTTT.

The CDR3, as DNA: TGCGCCAGCAGCCAAGAATTGCAGGTGGCTCTCGAGCAGTACTTC. Protein sequence: CASSQELQVALEQYF. The chain recombines TRBV4-3 with TRBJ2-7; D is uncertain. The CDR3 has 15 residues. Trimming cost V 0 bases and J 6 bases, with 15 bases left between them. Germline V gene lookup returns CDR1 LGHNA and CDR2 YSLEER.

The chain combines TRBV27 with TRBJ2-5, with 11 nucleotides matching TRBD2. The germline V gene encodes CDR1 MNHEY and CDR2 SMNVEV (reference sequence). This CDR3 contains 16 residues. V lost 3 bases to trimming and J lost 4 bases; unmatched junction nucleotides: 7. The CDR3 is CASSFLSGGARETQYF. CDR3 in DNA: TGTGCCAGCAGTTTCCTTAGCGGGGGGGCCCGAGAGACCCAGTACTTC.

V gene TRBV15 combines with J gene TRBJ1-6, with TRBD1 matching 9 bases. Germline V gene lookup returns CDR1 LNHNV and CDR2 YYDKDF (reference sequence). Trimming took 8 bases from V and 2 from J; bases not matched to a gene: 7. This CDR3 region has 16 residues. CDR3 sequence: CATRQGEMTYNSPLHF. In nucleotides, the CDR3 is TGTGCCACCCGACAGGGGGAAATGACCTATAATTCACCCCTCCACTTT.

The chain recombines TRBV7-9 with TRBJ2-5, with D perhaps TRBD2 (5 bases). The CDR3 length is 14 residues. Trimming removed 1 base at V and 5 bases at J, with 11 bases between. Germline CDR1 reads SEHNR; CDR2 reads FQNEAQ (reference sequence). CDR3 in DNA: TGTGCCAGCAGCTTAGGTCTAGCCGGCGAGACCCAGTACTTC. Its translation: CASSLGLAGETQYF.

J is TRBJ2-7 and V is TRBV5-1; D gene unclear. The CDR3 sequence is 13 residues long. Germline CDR1 is SGHRS and CDR2 is YFSETQ. Trimming stripped 0 bases from V and 5 bases from J, with 9 bases between. CDR3 in amino acids: CASSLVGDDEQYF. The CDR3 nucleotides are TGCGCCAGCAGCTTGGTTGGTGACGACGAGCAGTACTTC.

The rearrangement uses TRBV2 and TRBJ2-5; D unresolved. Trimming removed 8 bases from V and 2 bases from J, with 9 bases in between. Germline CDR1 and CDR2: SNHLY and FYNNEI. The CDR3 contains 12 residues. CDR3 loop: CASLAPQETQYF. The CDR3 coding sequence is TGTGCCAGCCTGGCTCCTCAAGAGACCCAGTACTTC.

This rearrangement joins TRBV6-5 to TRBJ2-6; D call uncertain. The V end lost 2 bases, the J end lost 3 bases, and 5 bases lay between the germline ends. The CDR3 contains 14 residues. CDR1 is MNHEY, CDR2 SVGAGI, per germline. CDR3 bases: TGTGCCAGCAGTTACGGCAGTGGGGCCAACGTCCTGACTTTC. Translation: CASSYGSGANVLTF.

The V call is TRBV11-2, the J call TRBJ1-2, with TRBD1 as a possible D gene (6 bases). With 1 base removed from V and 2 bases from J, the gap between germline ends came to 14 bases. Germline V lookup: CDR1 SGHAT, CDR2 FQNNGV. The CDR3 consists of 16 residues. This chain's CDR3 is CASSLGAGEWNYGYTF. The CDR3 DNA follows: TGTGCCAGCAGCTTAGGGGCAGGGGAGTGGAACTATGGCTACACCTTC.

The J gene is TRBJ1-4, the V gene TRBV28, with D perhaps matching TRBD1 (5 bases). V lost 4 bases, J lost 4 bases, and 10 bases lay in between. This CDR3 is built from 14 residues. Germline lookup yields CDR1 MDHEN and CDR2 SYDVKM. CDR3 nucleotide sequence: TGTGCCAGCAGTTCGGGACTGAGTAATGAAAAACTGTTTTTT. Translation: CASSSGLSNEKLFF.

The V gene is TRBV5-1, the J gene TRBJ1-1, with a weak D call TRBD1 (6 bases). With 4 bases removed from V and 6 bases from J, the gap between germline ends came to 19 bases. Germline V gene lookup returns CDR1 SGHRS and CDR2 YFSETQ. This CDR3 spans 15 amino acids. The CDR3 here is CASSPTGGVDSEAFF. In DNA form, the CDR3 reads TGCGCCAGCAGCCCGACAGGCGGTGTCGACTCTGAAGCTTTCTTT.

This clone was seen a single time. This chain links TRBV6-5 with TRBJ2-7; the D is unclear. CDR3 length: 13 residues. Germline CDR1 is MNHEY and CDR2 is SVGAGI. Trimming stripped 5 bases from V and 1 base from J, with 9 bases between. DNA for the CDR3: TGTGCCAGCAGTACAACTGAGTCCTACGAGCAGTACTTC. Translated, it gives CASSTTESYEQYF.

The chain combines TRBV4-1 with TRBJ1-5; D uncertain. Germline V gene lookup returns CDR1 MGHRA and CDR2 YSYEKL. This CDR3 is 14 amino acids long. Trimming removed 4 bases at V and 0 bases at J, with 7 bases between. CDR3 region: CASSPDYSNQPQHF. As DNA, the CDR3 is TGCGCCAGCAGCCCCGACTATAGCAATCAGCCCCAGCATTTT.

The genes are TRBV10-2 and TRBJ1-5; 12 bases are shared with TRBD1. Trimming at V came to 6 bases and at J to 0 bases, leaving 6 bases not matched to a gene. This CDR3 is 17 amino acids long. Germline CDR1 WSHSY, CDR2 SAAADI. CDR3 residues: CASSGTGGPYSNQPQHF. The DNA for the CDR3 is TGCGCCAGCAGCGGGACAGGGGGCCCTTATAGCAATCAGCCCCAGCATTTT.

V is TRBV6-5 and J is TRBJ1-2; 7 bases are a match to TRBD1. CDR1 and CDR2 (germline): MNHEY, SVGAGI. V lost 2 bases and J lost 7; bases outside the gene matches: 7. CDR3 length equals 14 residues. Here the CDR3 DNA reads TGTGCCAGCAGTTACGGTAGGGGGCTGGCTGGCTACACCTTC. Translation: CASSYGRGLAGYTF.